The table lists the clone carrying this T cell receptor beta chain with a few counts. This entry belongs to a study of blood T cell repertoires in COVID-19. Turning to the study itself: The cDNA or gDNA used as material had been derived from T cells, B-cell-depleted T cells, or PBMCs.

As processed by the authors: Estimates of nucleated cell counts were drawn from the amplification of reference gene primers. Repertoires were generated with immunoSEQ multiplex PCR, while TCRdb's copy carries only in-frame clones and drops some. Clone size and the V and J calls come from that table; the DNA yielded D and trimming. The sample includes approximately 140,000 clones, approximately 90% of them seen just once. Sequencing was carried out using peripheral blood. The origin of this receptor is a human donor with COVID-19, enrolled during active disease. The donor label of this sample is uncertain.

The chain's CDR3 is CASSQDKNTNQPQHF. CDR3 nucleotide sequence: TGTGCCAGCAGCCAAGATAAAAACACGAATCAGCCCCAGCATTTT. The chain couples TRBV4-2 to TRBJ1-5; no reliable D call. Germline CDR1 and CDR2: LGHNA and YNFKEQ. Trimming removed 0 bases at V and 4 bases at J, with 10 bases between. The CDR3 has 15 residues.